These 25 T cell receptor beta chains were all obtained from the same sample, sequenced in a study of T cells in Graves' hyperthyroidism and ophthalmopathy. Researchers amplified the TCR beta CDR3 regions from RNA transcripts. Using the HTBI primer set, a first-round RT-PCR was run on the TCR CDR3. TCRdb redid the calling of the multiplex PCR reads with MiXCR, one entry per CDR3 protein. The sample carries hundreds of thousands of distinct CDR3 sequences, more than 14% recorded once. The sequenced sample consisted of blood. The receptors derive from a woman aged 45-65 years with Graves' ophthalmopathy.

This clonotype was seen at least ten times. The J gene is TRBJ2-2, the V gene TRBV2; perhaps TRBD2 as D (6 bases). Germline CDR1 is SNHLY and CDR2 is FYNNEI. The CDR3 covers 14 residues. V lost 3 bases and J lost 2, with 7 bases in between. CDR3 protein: CASSERENTGELFF. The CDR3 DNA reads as TGTGCCAGCAGTGAGCGGGAAAACACCGGGGAGCTGTTTTTT. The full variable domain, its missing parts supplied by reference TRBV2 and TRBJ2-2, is EPEVTQTPSHQVTQMGQEVILRCVPISNHLYFYWYRQILGQKVEFLVSFYNNEISEKSEIFDDQFSVERPDGSNFTLKIRSTKLEDSAMYFCASSERENTGELFFGEGSRLTVL.

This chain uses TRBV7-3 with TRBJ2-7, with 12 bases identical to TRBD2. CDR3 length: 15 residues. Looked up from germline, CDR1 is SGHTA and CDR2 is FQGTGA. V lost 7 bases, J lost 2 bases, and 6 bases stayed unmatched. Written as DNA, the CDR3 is TGTGCCAGCACCGCGGGACTAGCGGGTGCCTACGAGCAGTACTTC. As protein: CASTAGLAGAYEQYF.

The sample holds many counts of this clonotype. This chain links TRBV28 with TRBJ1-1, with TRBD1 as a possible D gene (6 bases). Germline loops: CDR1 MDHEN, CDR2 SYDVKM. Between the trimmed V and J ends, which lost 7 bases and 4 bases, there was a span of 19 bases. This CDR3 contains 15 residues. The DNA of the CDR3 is TGTGCCAGCATCGGACAGACGGGGTTGAGCACTGAAGCTTTCTTT. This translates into CASIGQTGLSTEAFF.

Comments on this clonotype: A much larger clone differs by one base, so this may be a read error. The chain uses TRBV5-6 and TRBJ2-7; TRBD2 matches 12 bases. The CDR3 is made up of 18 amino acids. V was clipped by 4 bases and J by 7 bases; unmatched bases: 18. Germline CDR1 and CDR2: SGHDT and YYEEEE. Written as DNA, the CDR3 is TGTGCCAGCAGCCCGGAGTGGTCTAGCGGGAGGGAAGGCGATGAGCAGTACTTC. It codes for CASSPEWSSGREGDEQYF. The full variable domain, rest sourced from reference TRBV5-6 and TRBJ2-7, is DAGVTQSPTHLIKTRGQQVTLRCSPKSGHDTVSWYQQALGQGPQFIFQYYEEEERQRGNFPDRFSGHQFPNYSSELNVNALLLGDSALYLCASSPEWSSGREGDEQYFGPGTRLTVT.

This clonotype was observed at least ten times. In DNA, the CDR3 is TGTGCCAGCAGCGTAGGGACTAGCGGGCTCCAAGAGACCCAGTACTTC. It translates to CASSVGTSGLQETQYF. The J gene is TRBJ2-5, the V gene TRBV9; 11 nucleotides match TRBD2. In germline, CDR1 is SGDLS, CDR2 YYNGEE. With 0 bases clipped from V and 1 base from J, the junction kept 2 bases outside the gene matches. The CDR3 sequence is 16 residues long.

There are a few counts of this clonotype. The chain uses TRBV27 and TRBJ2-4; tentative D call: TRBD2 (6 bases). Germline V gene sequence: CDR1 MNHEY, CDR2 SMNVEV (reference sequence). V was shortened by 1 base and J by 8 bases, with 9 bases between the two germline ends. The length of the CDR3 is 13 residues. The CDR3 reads CASSLFPGDIQYF. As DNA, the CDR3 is TGTGCCAGCAGTTTATTCCCGGGAGACATTCAGTACTTC.

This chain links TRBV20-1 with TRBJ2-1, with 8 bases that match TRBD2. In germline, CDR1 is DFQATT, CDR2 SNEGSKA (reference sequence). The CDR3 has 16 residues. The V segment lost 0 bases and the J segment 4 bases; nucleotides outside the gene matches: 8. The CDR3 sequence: CSARDLSGRAYNEQFF. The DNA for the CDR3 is TGCAGTGCTAGAGATCTCTCCGGGAGGGCGTACAATGAGCAGTTCTTC.

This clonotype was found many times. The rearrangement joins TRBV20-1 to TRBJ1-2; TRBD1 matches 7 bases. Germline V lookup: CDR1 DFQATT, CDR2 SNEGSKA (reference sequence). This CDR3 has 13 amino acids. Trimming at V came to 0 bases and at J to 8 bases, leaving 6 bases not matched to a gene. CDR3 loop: CSARDTYRGGYTF. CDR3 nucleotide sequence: TGCAGTGCTAGAGACACGTACAGGGGCGGCTACACCTTC.

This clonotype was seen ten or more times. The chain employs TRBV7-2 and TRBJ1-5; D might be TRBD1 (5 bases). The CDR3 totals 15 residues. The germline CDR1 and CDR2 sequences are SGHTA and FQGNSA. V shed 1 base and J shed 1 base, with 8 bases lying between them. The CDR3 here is CASSLVGTSNQPQHF. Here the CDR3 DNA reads TGTGCCAGCAGCTTAGTGGGGACCAGCAATCAGCCCCAGCATTTT.

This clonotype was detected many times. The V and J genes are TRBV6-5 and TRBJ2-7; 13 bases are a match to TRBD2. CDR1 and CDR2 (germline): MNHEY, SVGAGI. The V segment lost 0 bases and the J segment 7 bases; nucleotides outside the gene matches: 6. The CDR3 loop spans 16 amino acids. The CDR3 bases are TGTGCCAGCAGTTACTCCGGGACTAGCGGGACCAGGGAGCAGTACTTC. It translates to CASSYSGTSGTREQYF.

Here the CDR3 DNA reads TGTGCCAGCAGCTTATATTCACCAGCGGCCGGAAACACCATATATTTT. This gives the protein CASSLYSPAAGNTIYF. The chain combines TRBV7-2 with TRBJ1-3; D is unclear. CDR1 and CDR2 (germline): SGHTA, FQGNSA. V lost 2 bases, J lost 4 bases, and 15 bases lay in between. This CDR3 region has 16 residues.

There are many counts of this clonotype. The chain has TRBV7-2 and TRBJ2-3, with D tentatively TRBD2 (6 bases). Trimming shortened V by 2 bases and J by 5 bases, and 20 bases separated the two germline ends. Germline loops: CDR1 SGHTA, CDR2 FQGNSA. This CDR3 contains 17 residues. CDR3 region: CASSLQQLAGRQDTQYF. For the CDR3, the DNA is TGTGCCAGCAGCTTACAACAACTAGCAGGTCGGCAAGATACGCAGTATTTT.

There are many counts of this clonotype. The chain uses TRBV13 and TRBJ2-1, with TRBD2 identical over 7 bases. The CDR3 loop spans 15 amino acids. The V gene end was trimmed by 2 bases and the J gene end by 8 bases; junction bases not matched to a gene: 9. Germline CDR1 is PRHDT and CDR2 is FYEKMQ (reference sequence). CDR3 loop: CASSLRGRGGDEQFF. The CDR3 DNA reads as TGTGCCAGCAGCTTAAGGGGCCGGGGAGGGGATGAGCAGTTCTTC.

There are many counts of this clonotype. The CDR3 sequence is CASTLRGTGGYF. For the CDR3, the DNA is TGTGCCAGCACCCTGAGGGGGACAGGGGGATATTTT. The chain joins TRBV12-3 or TRBV12-4 to TRBJ1-3; 11 bases agree with TRBD1. This CDR3 spans 12 amino acids. The junction had 8 bases not matched to a gene; V was cut back by 7 bases and J by 15 bases.

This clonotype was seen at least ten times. DNA for the CDR3: TGTGCCAGCGTCCCGACAGGGAGTTCCTACGAGCAGTACTTC. It codes for CASVPTGSSYEQYF. The chain uses TRBV6-2 or TRBV6-3 and TRBJ2-7; TRBD1 matches 7 bases. In germline, CDR1 is MNHEY, CDR2 SVGEGT. Trimming took 8 bases from V and 1 from J; bases not matched to a gene: 8. The CDR3 consists of 14 residues.

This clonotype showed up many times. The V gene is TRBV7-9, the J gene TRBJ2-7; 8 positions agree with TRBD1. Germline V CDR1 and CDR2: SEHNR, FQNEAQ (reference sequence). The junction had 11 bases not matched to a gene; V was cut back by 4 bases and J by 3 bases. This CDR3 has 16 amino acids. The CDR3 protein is CASSSSGQGLNYEQYF. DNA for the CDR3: TGTGCCAGCAGCTCATCCGGACAGGGTCTCAACTACGAGCAGTACTTC.

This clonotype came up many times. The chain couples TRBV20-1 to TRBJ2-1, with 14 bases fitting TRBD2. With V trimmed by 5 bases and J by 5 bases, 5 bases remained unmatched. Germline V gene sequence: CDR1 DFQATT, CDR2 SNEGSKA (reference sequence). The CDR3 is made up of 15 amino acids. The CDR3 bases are TGCAGTGCTCGGACTAGCGGGAGGAGGGACAATGAGCAGTTCTTC. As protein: CSARTSGRRDNEQFF.

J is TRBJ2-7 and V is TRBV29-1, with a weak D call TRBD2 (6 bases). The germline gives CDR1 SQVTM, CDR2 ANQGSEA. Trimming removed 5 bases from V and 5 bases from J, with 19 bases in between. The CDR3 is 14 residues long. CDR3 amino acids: CSVSREWGDDEQYF. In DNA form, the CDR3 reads TGCAGCGTTTCTCGGGAATGGGGGGACGACGAGCAGTACTTC.

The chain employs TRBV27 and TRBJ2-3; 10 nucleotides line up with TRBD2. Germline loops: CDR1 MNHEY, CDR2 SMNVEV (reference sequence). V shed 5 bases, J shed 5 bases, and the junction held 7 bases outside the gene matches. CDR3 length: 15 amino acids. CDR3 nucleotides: TGTGCCAGCAGTGATACCACTAGCGGGATAGATACGCAGTATTTT. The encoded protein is CASSDTTSGIDTQYF.

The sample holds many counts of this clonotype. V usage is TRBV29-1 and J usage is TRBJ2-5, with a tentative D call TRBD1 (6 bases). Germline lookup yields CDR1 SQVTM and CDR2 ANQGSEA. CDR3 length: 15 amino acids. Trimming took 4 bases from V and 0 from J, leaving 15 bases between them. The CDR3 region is CSVVEDGQYQETQYF. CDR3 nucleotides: TGCAGCGTTGTCGAGGACGGACAGTACCAAGAGACCCAGTACTTC.

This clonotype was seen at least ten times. CDR3 loop: CASSLGLYYTDTQYF. CDR3 bases: TGTGCCAGCAGCTTAGGACTATACTACACAGATACGCAGTATTTT. The chain joins TRBV11-2 to TRBJ2-3; TRBD2 might be the D (5 bases). The CDR3 spans 15 residues. Trimming removed 1 base at V and 2 bases at J, with 10 bases between. The germline CDR1 and CDR2 sequences are SGHAT and FQNNGV.

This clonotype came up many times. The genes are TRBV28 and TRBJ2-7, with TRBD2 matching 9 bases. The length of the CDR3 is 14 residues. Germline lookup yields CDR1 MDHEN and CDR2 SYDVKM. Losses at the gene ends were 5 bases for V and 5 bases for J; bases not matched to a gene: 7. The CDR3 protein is CASSDSGSRNEQYF. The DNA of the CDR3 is TGTGCCAGCAGTGATAGCGGGAGTAGGAACGAGCAGTACTTC.

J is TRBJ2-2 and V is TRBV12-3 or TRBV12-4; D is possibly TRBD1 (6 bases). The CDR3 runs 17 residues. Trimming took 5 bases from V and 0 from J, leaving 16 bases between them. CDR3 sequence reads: CASSRPTGIANTGELFF. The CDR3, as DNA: TGTGCCAGCAGTAGACCTACAGGGATCGCGAACACCGGGGAGCTGTTTTTT.

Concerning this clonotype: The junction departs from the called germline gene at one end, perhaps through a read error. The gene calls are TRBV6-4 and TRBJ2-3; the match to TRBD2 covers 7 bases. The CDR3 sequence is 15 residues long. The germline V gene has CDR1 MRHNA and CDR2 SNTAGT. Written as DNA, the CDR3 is TGTGCCGGCAGTCAAGGGGCGGGAGCTGGAGATACGCAGTATTTT. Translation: CAGSQGAGAGDTQYF.

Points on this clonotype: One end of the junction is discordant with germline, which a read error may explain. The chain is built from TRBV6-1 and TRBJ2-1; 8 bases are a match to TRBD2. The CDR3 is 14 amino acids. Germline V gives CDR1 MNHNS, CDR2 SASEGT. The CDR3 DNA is TGTGCCAGCACGGGAGGGTCCCCCTACAATGGGCAGTTCTTC. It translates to CASTGGSPYNGQFF.